The rows below give T cell receptor beta chains drawn from one sample of a study of shared clonotypes between healthy human individuals. Profiled with immunoSEQ multiplex PCR; TCRdb holds only in-frame clones, not every one. The data show about 2 million clones, with 85% to 95% seen just once and approximately 1% held by the top ten. Sequenced: naive CD8+ T cells sorted from blood. Receptor source: a man aged 18 to 29 in good health. Both conserved end residues are trimmed from each CDR3. Each record gives: J gene, V gene, clone size, CDR3 protein. For some rows the clone size is stated as once, few or many, or as a class when expanded; others skip it.

J: TRBJ2-2; V: TRBV7-9; size: .; CDR3: ASSSTAGDRVPGELF
J: TRBJ1-2; V: TRBV7-9; size: few; CDR3: ASSHLWGNYGYT
J: TRBJ2-1; V: TRBV4-1; size: .; CDR3: ASSLGTGHEQF
J: TRBJ1-1; V: TRBV30; size: .; CDR3: AWSAGTGDGAF
J: TRBJ1-4; V: TRBV7-6; size: .; CDR3: ASSMTGGEEKLF
J: TRBJ2-7; V: TRBV6-1; size: .; CDR3: ASSPGQGIDEQY
J: TRBJ2-1; V: TRBV10-1; size: .; CDR3: ASSRDRESYNEQF
J: TRBJ2-1; V: TRBV7-9; size: .; CDR3: ASSHHTGLNNEQF
J: TRBJ1-6; V: TRBV27; size: .; CDR3: ASTPSPGPLGSPLH
J: TRBJ2-7; V: TRBV13; size: .; CDR3: ASSPAGLAGASYEQY
J: TRBJ2-7; V: TRBV5-6; size: .; CDR3: ASSVTGTYEQY
J: TRBJ2-7; V: TRBV27; size: .; CDR3: ASSPPDRASEQY
J: TRBJ2-7; V: TRBV29-1; size: .; CDR3: SVEDGLGEQY
J: TRBJ1-3; V: TRBV9; size: .; CDR3: ASSVADSGNTIY
J: TRBJ2-3; V: TRBV7-9; size: .; CDR3: ASSPPLGLQRSTDTQY
J: TRBJ1-1; V: TRBV7-2; size: once; CDR3: ASSYRGQANTEAF
J: TRBJ2-5; V: TRBV7-2; size: .; CDR3: ASSITWGIQETQY
J: TRBJ2-7; V: TRBV6-1; size: .; CDR3: ASSGTGISYEQY
J: TRBJ1-5; V: TRBV6-5; size: .; CDR3: ASSPNPISRH
J: TRBJ1-4; V: TRBV27; size: .; CDR3: ASSSQQGATNEKLF
J: TRBJ2-1; V: TRBV27; size: once; CDR3: ASKGGDSYNEQF
J: TRBJ2-1; V: TRBV5-1; size: .; CDR3: ASSLTPEGEQF
J: TRBJ2-5; V: TRBV6-5; size: .; CDR3: ASSYSTGLQETQY
J: TRBJ2-2; V: TRBV19; size: .; CDR3: ASSPTGDWYTGELF
J: TRBJ1-4; V: TRBV30; size: .; CDR3: AWSPRDRAKGEKLF
J: TRBJ2-1; V: TRBV6-5; size: .; CDR3: ASSPDRTTNNEQF
J: TRBJ2-3; V: TRBV5-5; size: .; CDR3: ASTPTGLDTQY
J: TRBJ2-7; V: TRBV18; size: .; CDR3: ASSPGQGDYEQY
J: TRBJ2-7; V: TRBV19; size: .; CDR3: ASSMVGSTYEQY
J: TRBJ2-3; V: TRBV7-9; size: .; CDR3: ASSLFLGDTQY
J: TRBJ1-5; V: TRBV15; size: once; CDR3: ATSQGDGSNQPQH
J: TRBJ2-3; V: TRBV6-5; size: .; CDR3: ASSYSATLGTDTQY
J: TRBJ1-1; V: TRBV27; size: .; CDR3: ASSTHPTGSETEAF
J: TRBJ1-2; V: TRBV16; size: .; CDR3: ASSFSWTANYGYT
J: TRBJ2-7; V: TRBV27; size: .; CDR3: ASSPGYEQY
J: TRBJ1-2; V: TRBV10-3; size: .; CDR3: AISESLGQGSAYGYT
J: TRBJ2-1; V: TRBV5-1; size: .; CDR3: ASSSTGPYNEQF
J: TRBJ2-1; V: TRBV19; size: .; CDR3: ASSPLAEENEQF
J: TRBJ1-3; V: TRBV7-6; size: .; CDR3: ASSLATPAGNTIY
J: TRBJ1-1; V: TRBV27; size: .; CDR3: ASRPGGGTEAF
J: TRBJ1-1; V: TRBV6-5; size: .; CDR3: ASSYGGEEAF
J: TRBJ2-3; V: TRBV5-1; size: once; CDR3: ASYATSEFTDTQY
J: TRBJ2-1; V: TRBV7-2; size: .; CDR3: ASSLLAGDNEQF
J: TRBJ2-7; V: TRBV5-4; size: once; CDR3: ASSPTGDHYEQY
J: TRBJ2-1; V: TRBV9; size: .; CDR3: ASSGGDSHNEQF
J: TRBJ1-1; V: TRBV9; size: once; CDR3: ASSPGQGSANTEAF
J: TRBJ1-2; V: TRBV13; size: once; CDR3: ASSSGTGGDGYT
J: TRBJ2-3; V: TRBV2; size: .; CDR3: ASQAGTSTDTQY
J: TRBJ2-7; V: TRBV7-6; size: .; CDR3: ASSPHSGDYEQY
J: TRBJ2-2; V: TRBV25-1; size: .; CDR3: ASSLSGANTGELF
J: TRBJ2-1; V: TRBV19; size: .; CDR3: ASSVGPRGSYNEQF
J: TRBJ2-7; V: TRBV27; size: .; CDR3: ASSFGAGRTYEQY